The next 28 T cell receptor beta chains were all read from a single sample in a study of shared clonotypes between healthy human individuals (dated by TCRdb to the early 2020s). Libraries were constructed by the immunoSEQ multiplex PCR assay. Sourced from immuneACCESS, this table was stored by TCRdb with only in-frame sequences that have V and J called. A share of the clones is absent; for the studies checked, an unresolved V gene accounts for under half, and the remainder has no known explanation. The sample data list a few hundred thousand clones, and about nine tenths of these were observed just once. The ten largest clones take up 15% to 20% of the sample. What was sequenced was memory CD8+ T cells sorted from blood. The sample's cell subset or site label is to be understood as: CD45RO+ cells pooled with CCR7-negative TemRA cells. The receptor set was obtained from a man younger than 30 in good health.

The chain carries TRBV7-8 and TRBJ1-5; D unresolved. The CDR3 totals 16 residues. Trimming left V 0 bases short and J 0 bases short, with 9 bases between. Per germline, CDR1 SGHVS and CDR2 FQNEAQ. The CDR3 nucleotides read TGTGCCAGCAGCTTAGCGTGGACCTATAGCAATCAGCCCCAGCATTTT. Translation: CASSLAWTYSNQPQHF.

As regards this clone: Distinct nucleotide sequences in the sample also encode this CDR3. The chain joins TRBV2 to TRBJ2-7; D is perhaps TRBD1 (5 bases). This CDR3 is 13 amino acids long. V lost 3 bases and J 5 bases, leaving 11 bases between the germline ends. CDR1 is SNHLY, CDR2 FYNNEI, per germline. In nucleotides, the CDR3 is TGTGCCAGCAGTGAGGCAGGGTGGGACGAGCAGTACTTC. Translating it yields CASSEAGWDEQYF.

CDR3 protein: CASSLSTRDRGGGYTF. The CDR3 region has the DNA TGTGCCAGCAGCTTGTCCACCAGGGACAGGGGGGGAGGCTACACCTTC. The chain joins TRBV7-9 to TRBJ1-2, with TRBD1 matching 11 bases. Germline loops: CDR1 SEHNR, CDR2 FQNEAQ (reference sequence). The CDR3 consists of 16 residues. The trim removed 3 bases at V and 8 bases at J, leaving 11 bases unmatched.

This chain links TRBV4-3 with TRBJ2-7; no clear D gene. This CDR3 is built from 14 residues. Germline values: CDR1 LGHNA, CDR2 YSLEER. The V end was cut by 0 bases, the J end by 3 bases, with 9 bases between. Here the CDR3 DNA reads TGCGCCAGCAGCCAAGATCCAGATTACTACGAGCAGTACTTC. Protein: CASSQDPDYYEQYF.

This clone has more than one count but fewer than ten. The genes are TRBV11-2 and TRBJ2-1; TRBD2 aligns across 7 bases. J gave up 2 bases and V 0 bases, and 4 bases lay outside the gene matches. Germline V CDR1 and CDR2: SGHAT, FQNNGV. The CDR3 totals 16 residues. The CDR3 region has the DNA TGTGCCAGCAGCTTAGACCGCGGGGGACCCTACAATGAGCAGTTCTTC. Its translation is CASSLDRGGPYNEQFF.

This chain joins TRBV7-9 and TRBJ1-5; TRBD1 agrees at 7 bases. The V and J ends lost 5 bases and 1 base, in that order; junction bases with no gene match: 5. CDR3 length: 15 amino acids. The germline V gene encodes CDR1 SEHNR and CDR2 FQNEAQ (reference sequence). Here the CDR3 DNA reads TGTGCCAGCAGCCACCGGGACAGCAGCAATCAGCCCCAGCATTTT. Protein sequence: CASSHRDSSNQPQHF.

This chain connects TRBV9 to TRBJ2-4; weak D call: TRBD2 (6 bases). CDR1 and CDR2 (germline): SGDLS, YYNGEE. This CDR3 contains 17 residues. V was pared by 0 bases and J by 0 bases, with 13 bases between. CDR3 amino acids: CASSVEAGGLAKNIQYF. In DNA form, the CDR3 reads TGTGCCAGCAGCGTAGAAGCCGGGGGATTAGCCAAAAACATTCAGTACTTC.

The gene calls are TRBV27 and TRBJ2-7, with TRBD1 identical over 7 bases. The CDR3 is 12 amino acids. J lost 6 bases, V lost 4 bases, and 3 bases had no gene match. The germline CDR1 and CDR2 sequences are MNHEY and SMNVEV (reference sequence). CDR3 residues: CASSSTGSEQYF. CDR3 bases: TGTGCCAGCAGTTCGACAGGGTCCGAGCAGTACTTC.

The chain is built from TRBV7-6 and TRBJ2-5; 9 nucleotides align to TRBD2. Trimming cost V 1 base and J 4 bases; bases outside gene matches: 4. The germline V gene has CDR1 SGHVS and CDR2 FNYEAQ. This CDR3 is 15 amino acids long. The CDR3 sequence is CASSLVLAGGETQYF. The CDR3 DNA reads TGTGCCAGCAGCTTAGTACTAGCGGGTGGAGAGACCCAGTACTTC.

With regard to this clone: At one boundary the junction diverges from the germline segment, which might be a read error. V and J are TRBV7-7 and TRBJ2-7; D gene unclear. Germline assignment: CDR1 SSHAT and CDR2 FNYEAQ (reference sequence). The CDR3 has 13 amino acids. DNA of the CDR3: TGTGCTAGCAGCTTTAATGTTGACTACGAGCAGTACTTC. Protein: CASSFNVDYEQYF. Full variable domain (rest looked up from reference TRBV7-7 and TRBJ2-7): GAGVSQSPRYKVTKRGQDVTLRCDPISSHATLYWYQQALGQGPEFLTYFNYEAQPDKSGLPSDRFSAERPEGSISTLTIQRTEQRDSAMYRCASSFNVDYEQYFGPGTRLTVT.

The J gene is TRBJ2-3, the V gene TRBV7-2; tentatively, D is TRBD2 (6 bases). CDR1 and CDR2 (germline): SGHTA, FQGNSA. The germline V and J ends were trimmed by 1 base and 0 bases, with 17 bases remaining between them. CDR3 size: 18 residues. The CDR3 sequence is CASSLVPAGATSTDTQYF. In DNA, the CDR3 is TGTGCCAGCAGCTTAGTTCCAGCGGGCGCGACTAGCACAGATACGCAGTATTTT.

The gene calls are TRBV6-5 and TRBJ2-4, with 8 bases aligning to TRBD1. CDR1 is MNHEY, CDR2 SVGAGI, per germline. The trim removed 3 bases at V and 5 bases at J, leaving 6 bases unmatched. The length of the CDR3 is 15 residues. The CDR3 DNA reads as TGTGCCAGCAGTTATGGACAGGGTCGGGAAAACATTCAGTACTTC. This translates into CASSYGQGRENIQYF.

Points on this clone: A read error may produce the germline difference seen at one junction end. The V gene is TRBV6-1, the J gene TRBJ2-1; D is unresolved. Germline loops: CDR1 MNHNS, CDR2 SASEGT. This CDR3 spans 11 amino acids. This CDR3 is CASRRPKGLVF. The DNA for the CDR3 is TGTGCCAGCAGGAGGCCCAAAGGCTTGGTCTTC.

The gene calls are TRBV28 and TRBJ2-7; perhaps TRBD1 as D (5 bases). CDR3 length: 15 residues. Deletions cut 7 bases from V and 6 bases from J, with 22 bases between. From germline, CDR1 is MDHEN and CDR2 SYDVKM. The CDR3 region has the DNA TGTGCCAGCATCCCAATAGGGGCCTCCGGTCCCGAGCAGTACTTC. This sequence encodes CASIPIGASGPEQYF.

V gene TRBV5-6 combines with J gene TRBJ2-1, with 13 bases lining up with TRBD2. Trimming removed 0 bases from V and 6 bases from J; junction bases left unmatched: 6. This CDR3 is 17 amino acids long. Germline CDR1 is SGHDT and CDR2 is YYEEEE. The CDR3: CASSLGGTSGMGNEQFF. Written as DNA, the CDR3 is TGTGCCAGCAGCTTGGGCGGGACTAGCGGGATGGGCAATGAGCAGTTCTTC.

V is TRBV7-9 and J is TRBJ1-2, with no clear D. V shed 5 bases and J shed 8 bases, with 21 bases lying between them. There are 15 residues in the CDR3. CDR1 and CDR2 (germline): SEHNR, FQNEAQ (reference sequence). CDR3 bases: TGTGCCAGCAGCCCCCCAAACGGGGTGTTTTACGGCTACACCTTC. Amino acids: CASSPPNGVFYGYTF.

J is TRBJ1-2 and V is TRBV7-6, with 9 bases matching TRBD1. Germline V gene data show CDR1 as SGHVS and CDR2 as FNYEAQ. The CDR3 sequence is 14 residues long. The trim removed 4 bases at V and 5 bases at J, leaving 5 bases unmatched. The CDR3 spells CASSSWTGEYGYTF. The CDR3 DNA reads TGTGCCAGCAGCTCCTGGACAGGGGAGTATGGCTACACCTTC.

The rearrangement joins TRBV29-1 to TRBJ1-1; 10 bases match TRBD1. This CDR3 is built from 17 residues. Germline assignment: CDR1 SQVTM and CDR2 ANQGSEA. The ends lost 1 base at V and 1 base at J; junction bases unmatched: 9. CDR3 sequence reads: CSVEARQGARGNTEAFF. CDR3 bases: TGCAGCGTTGAAGCCCGACAGGGGGCGCGGGGGAACACTGAAGCTTTCTTT. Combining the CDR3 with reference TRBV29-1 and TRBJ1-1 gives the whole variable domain SAVISQKPSRDICQRGTSLTIQCQVDSQVTMMFWYRQQPGQSLTLIATANQGSEATYESGFVIDKFPISRPNLTFSTLTVSNMSPEDSSIYLCSVEARQGARGNTEAFFGQGTRLTVV.

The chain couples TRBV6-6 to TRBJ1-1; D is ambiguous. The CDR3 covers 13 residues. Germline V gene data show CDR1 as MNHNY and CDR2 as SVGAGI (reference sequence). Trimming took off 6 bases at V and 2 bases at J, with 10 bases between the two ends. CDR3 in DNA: TGTGCCAGCAGGTCCAGCGTTAACACTGAAGCTTTCTTT. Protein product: CASRSSVNTEAFF.

The CDR3 protein is CASSLGVLYNEQFF. The CDR3, as DNA: TGTGCCAGCAGCTTAGGGGTCCTGTACAATGAGCAGTTCTTC. The chain carries TRBV7-2 and TRBJ2-1, with D unclear. The length of the CDR3 is 14 residues. Deletions cut 1 base from V and 4 bases from J, with 8 bases between. Germline CDR1 reads SGHTA; CDR2 reads FQGNSA.

As DNA, the CDR3 is TGCGCCAGCAGCCAGGAAACCCGGGACAGGGGAAAAAACATTCAGTACTTC. Translation gives CASSQETRDRGKNIQYF. The genes are TRBV4-3 and TRBJ2-4, with 10 bases identical to TRBD1. The V segment lost 3 bases and the J segment 4 bases; nucleotides outside the gene matches: 9. Germline values: CDR1 LGHNA, CDR2 YSLEER. The CDR3 spans 17 residues.

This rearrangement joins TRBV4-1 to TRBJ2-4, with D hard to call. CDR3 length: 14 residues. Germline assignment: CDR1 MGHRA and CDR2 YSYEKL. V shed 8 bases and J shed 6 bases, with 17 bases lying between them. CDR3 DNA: TGCGCCAGCTCCGTGTCCTCGACGGTAAACATTCAGTACTTC. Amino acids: CASSVSSTVNIQYF.

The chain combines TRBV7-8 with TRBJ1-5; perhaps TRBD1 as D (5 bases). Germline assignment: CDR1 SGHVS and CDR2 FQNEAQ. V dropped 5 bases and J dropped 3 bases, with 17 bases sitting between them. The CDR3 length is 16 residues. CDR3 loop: CASSKKVAGANQPQHF. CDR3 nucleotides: TGTGCCAGCAGCAAAAAAGTGGCTGGGGCCAATCAGCCCCAGCATTTT.

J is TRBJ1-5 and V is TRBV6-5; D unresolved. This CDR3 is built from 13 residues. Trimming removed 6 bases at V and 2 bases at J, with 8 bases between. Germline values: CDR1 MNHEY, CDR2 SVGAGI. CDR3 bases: TGTGCCAGCAGCATCGGACGCAATCAGCCCCAGCATTTT. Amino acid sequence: CASSIGRNQPQHF.

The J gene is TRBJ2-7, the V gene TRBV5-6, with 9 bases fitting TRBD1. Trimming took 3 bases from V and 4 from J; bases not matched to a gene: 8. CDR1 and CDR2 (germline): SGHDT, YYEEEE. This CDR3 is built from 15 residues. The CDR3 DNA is TGTGCCAGCAGCTCCCCGGGACAGGGAACTTACGAGCAGTACTTC. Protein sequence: CASSSPGQGTYEQYF.

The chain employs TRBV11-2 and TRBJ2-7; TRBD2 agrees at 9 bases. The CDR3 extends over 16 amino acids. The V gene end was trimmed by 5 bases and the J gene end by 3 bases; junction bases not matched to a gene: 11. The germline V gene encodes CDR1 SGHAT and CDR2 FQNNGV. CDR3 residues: CASSDRTSAFLYEQYF. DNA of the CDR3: TGTGCCAGCAGCGACCGGACTAGCGCCTTTCTCTACGAGCAGTACTTC. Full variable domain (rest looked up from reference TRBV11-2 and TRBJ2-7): EAGVAQSPRYKIIEKRQSVAFWCNPISGHATLYWYQQILGQGPKLLIQFQNNGVVDDSQLPKDRFSAERLKGVDSTLKIQPAKLEDSAVYLCASSDRTSAFLYEQYFGPGTRLTVT.

The CDR3 reads CAIRATGSSYNEQFF. The CDR3 DNA reads TGTGCCATCAGGGCGACAGGGAGCTCCTACAATGAGCAGTTCTTC. The rearrangement joins TRBV10-3 to TRBJ2-1, with 7 bases lining up with TRBD1. V lost 6 bases and J lost 0; bases outside the gene matches: 5. This CDR3 contains 15 residues. Germline assignment: CDR1 ENHRY and CDR2 SYGVKD.

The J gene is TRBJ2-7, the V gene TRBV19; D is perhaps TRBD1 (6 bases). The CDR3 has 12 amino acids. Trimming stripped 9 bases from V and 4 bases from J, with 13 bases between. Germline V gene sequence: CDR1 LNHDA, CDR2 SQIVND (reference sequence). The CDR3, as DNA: TGTGCCAGCGGGACAAGCCTTTACGAGCAGTACTTC. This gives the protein CASGTSLYEQYF.